What follows describes a single T cell receptor beta chain. What it recognizes is unknown. The CDR3 consists of 18 residues. The germline gives CDR1 SQVTM, CDR2 ANQGSEA. The germline V and J ends were trimmed by 6 bases and 4 bases, with 30 bases remaining between them. This sample was taken from a study of cytomegalovirus exposure and HLA in healthy donors. General study findings and limits: In vitro confirmation showed a few CMV-associated chains to be CMV antigen specific.

TCRdb's table, derived via immunoSEQ multiplex PCR, lists solely in-frame clones and lacks some. Among around 250,000 clones listed, 85% to 90% were seen once. What was sequenced was PBMCs. The receptor was derived from a woman between 18 and 29 years old in good health and CMV-seronegative. The gene calls are TRBV29-1 and TRBJ1-2; tentative D call: TRBD1 (6 bases). The CDR3 loop reads CSVPPLGHQLEGAYGYTF. As DNA, the CDR3 is TGCAGCGTGCCCCCGCTGGGACACCAGCTCGAGGGAGCCTATGGCTACACCTTC.